The rows below give T cell receptor beta chains drawn from one sample of a study of blood T cell repertoires in COVID-19. Sequencing used immunoSEQ multiplex PCR; TCRdb keeps in-frame clones, though not all of them. The sample comprises about 87,000 clones, 70% to 90% of which are singletons, and 4.5% to 5.5% rests with the top ten. The material sequenced was peripheral blood. The receptors here all came from a man between 35 and 55 years old with acute or convalescent COVID-19. Both conserved end residues are part of each CDR3. D genes are given only for firm matches. Clone size is stated in some rows and not others, as once, few, many or a class when expanded.

D gene: TRBD2; clone size: NA; J gene: TRBJ2-3; V gene: TRBV5-1; CDR3 DNA: TGCGCCAGCAGCTTGGGACTAGCGGGGGACGCCGTCTATACGCAGTATTTT; CDR3 protein: CASSLGLAGDAVYTQYF
D gene: TRBD1; clone size: NA; J gene: TRBJ2-3; V gene: TRBV29-1; CDR3 DNA: TGCAGCGTTGAAGGTAGGGGGCCAGATACGCAGTATTTT; CDR3 protein: CSVEGRGPDTQYF
D gene: NA; clone size: NA; J gene: TRBJ2-1; V gene: TRBV7-8; CDR3 DNA: TGTGCCAGCAGAACACTGACGGGGGTCGATGAGCAGTTCTTC; CDR3 protein: CASRTLTGVDEQFF
D gene: TRBD1; clone size: NA; J gene: TRBJ2-1; V gene: TRBV9; CDR3 DNA: TGTGCCAGCAGCGTAGGGACAGGGGGGGGTAGGCATGAGCAGTTCTTC; CDR3 protein: CASSVGTGGGRHEQFF
D gene: NA; clone size: few; J gene: TRBJ2-7; V gene: TRBV24-1; CDR3 DNA: TGTGCCACCAGTGATGCCAGGACAACCTACGAGCAGTACTTC; CDR3 protein: CATSDARTTYEQYF
D gene: TRBD2; clone size: NA; J gene: TRBJ2-2; V gene: TRBV13; CDR3 DNA: TGTGCCAGCACCCTACTAGCGGGAGGTTCCGGGGAGCTGTTTTTT; CDR3 protein: CASTLLAGGSGELFF
D gene: TRBD2; clone size: NA; J gene: TRBJ2-1; V gene: TRBV6-6; CDR3 DNA: TGTGCCAGCAGTCCCATTGGGGTAGCGGGAGTGAATGAGCAGTTCTTC; CDR3 protein: CASSPIGVAGVNEQFF
D gene: NA; clone size: NA; J gene: TRBJ1-1; V gene: TRBV7-8; CDR3 DNA: TGTGCCAGCAGCCCCCCGGGGGGGAAGAACACTGAAGCTTTCTTT; CDR3 protein: CASSPPGGKNTEAFF
D gene: TRBD2; clone size: NA; J gene: TRBJ2-5; V gene: TRBV25-1; CDR3 DNA: TGTGCCAGCAGTGAACTGCAGGACCTTGTCGGGAGGGCTGAGACCCAGTACTTC; CDR3 protein: CASSELQDLVGRAETQYF
D gene: TRBD1; clone size: NA; J gene: TRBJ1-2; V gene: TRBV7-2; CDR3 DNA: TGTGCCAGCAGCACGCGGACAGGGGGCAGGGGTGGCTACACCTTC; CDR3 protein: CASSTRTGGRGGYTF
D gene: NA; clone size: NA; J gene: TRBJ2-7; V gene: TRBV5-1; CDR3 DNA: TGCGCCAGCAGCTTGAGTCCCCCTACGGAGCAGTACTTC; CDR3 protein: CASSLSPPTEQYF
D gene: TRBD2; clone size: NA; J gene: TRBJ2-1; V gene: TRBV7-2; CDR3 DNA: TGTGCCAGCAGCTTTAGCGGGGACTCCTACAATGAGCAGTTCTTC; CDR3 protein: CASSFSGDSYNEQFF
D gene: NA; clone size: NA; J gene: TRBJ1-2; V gene: TRBV3-1/TRBV3-2; CDR3 DNA: TGTGCCAGCAGACAAATCGGGGATGGCTACACCTTC; CDR3 protein: CASRQIGDGYTF
D gene: TRBD2; clone size: NA; J gene: TRBJ2-3; V gene: TRBV13; CDR3 DNA: TGTGCCAGCAGCCCAACTAGCGGGGGGGCAGATACGCAGTATTTT; CDR3 protein: CASSPTSGGADTQYF
D gene: NA; clone size: NA; J gene: TRBJ2-7; V gene: TRBV11-2; CDR3 DNA: TGTGCCAGCAGCATTGACAGAAACTCTTACTACGAGCAGTACTTC; CDR3 protein: CASSIDRNSYYEQYF
D gene: TRBD2; clone size: NA; J gene: TRBJ2-5; V gene: TRBV5-5; CDR3 DNA: TGTGCCAGCAGCTTGGGGGCATCGGGACTAGCTGGCCAAGAGACCCAGTACTTC; CDR3 protein: CASSLGASGLAGQETQYF
D gene: NA; clone size: NA; J gene: TRBJ2-2; V gene: TRBV5-1; CDR3 DNA: TGCGCCAGCAGACAGGGTTCGGACACCGGGGAGCTGTTTTTT; CDR3 protein: CASRQGSDTGELFF